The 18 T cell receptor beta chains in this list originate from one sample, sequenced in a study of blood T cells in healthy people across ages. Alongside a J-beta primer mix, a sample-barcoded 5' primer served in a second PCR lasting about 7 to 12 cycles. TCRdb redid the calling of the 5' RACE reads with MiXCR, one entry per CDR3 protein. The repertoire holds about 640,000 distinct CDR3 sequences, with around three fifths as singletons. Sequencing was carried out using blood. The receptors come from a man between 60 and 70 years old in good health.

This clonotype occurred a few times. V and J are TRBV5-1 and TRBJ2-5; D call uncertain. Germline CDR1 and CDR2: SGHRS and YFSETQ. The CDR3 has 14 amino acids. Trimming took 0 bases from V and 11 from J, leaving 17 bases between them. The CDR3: CASSLDRQFNEQYF. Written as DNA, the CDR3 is TGCGCCAGCAGCTTGGATCGGCAGTTCAATGAGCAGTACTTC.

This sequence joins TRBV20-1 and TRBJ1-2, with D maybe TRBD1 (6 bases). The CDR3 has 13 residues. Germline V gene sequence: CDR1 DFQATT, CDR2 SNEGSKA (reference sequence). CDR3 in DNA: TGCAGCCCCGGGGGGGGCACCAACTATGGCTACACCTTC. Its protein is CSPGGGTNYGYTF.

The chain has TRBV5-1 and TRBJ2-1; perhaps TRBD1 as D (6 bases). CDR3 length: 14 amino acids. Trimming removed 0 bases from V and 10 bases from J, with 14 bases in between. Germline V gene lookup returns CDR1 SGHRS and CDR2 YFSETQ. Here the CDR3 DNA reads TGCGCCAGCAGCTTGGGACAGGCAGCCCTCGAGCAGTTCTTC. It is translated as CASSLGQAALEQFF.

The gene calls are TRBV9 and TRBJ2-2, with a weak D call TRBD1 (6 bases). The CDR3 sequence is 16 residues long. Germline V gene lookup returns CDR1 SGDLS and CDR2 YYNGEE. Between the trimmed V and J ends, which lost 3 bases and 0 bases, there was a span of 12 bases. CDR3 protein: CASSARQVANTGELFF. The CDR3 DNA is TGTGCCAGCAGCGCCAGACAGGTCGCGAACACCGGGGAGCTGTTTTTT.

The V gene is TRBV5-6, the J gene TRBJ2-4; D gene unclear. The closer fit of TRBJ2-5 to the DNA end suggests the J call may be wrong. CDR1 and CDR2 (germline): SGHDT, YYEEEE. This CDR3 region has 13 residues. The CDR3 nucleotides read TGTGCCAGCGCCCCTTTTGGCCAAGAGACCCAGTACTTC. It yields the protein CASAPFGQETQYF.

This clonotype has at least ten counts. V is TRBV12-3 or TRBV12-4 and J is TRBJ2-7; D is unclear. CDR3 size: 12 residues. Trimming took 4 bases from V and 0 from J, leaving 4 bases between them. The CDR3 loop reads CASSYSSYEQYF. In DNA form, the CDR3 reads TGTGCCAGCAGTTACAGCTCCTACGAGCAGTACTTC.

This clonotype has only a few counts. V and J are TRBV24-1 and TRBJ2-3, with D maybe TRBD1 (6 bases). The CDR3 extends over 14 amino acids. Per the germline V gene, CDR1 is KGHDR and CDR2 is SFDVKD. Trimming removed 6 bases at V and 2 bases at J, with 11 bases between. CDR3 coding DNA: TGTGCCACCAGTCCAGGGGACCTCACAGATACGCAGTATTTT. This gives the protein CATSPGDLTDTQYF.

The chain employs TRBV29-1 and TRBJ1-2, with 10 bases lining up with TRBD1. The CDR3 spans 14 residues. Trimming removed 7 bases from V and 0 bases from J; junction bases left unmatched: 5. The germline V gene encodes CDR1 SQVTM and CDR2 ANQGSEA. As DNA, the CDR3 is TGCAGCGCGGACAGGGGGAGTTCTAACTATGGCTACACCTTC. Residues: CSADRGSSNYGYTF.

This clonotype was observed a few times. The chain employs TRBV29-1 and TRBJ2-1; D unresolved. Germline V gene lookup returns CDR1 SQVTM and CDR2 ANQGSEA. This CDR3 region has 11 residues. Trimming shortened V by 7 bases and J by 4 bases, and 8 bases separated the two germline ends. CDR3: CSAVGYNEQFF. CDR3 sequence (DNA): TGCAGCGCCGTCGGGTACAATGAGCAGTTCTTC.

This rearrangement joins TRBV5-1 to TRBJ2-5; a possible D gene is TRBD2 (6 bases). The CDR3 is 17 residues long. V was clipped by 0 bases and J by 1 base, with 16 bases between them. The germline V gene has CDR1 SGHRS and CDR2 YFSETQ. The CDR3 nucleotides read TGCGCCAGCAGCTTGGCCGGGGCAGCGGGCCCCCAAGAGACCCAGTACTTC. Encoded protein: CASSLAGAAGPQETQYF.

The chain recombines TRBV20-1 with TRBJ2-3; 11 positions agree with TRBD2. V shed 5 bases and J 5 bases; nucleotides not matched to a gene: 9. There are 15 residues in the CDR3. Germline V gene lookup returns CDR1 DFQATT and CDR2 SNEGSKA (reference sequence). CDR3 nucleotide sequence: TGCAGTGCTTATCCTAGCGGGGGGAATCGAGATACGCAGTATTTT. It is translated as CSAYPSGGNRDTQYF.

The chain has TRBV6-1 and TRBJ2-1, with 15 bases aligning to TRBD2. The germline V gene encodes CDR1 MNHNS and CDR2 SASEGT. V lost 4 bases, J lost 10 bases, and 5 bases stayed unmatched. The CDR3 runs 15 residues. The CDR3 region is CASSAPGTSGGEQFF. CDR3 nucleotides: TGTGCCAGCAGTGCGCCCGGGACTAGCGGGGGGGAGCAGTTCTTC.

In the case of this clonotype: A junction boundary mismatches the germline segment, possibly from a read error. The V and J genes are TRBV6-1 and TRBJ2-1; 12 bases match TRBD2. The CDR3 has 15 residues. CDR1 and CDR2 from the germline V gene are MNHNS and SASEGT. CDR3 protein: CASSELAGGPSERFF. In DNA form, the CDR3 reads TGTGCCAGCAGTGAACTAGCGGGGGGGCCTAGTGAGCGGTTCTTC.

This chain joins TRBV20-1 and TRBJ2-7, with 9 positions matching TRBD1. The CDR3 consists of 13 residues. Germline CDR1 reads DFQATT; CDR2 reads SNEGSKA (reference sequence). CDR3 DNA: TGCAGCGCGAGGGGACAGGGCTCCTACGAGCAGTACTTC. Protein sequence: CSARGQGSYEQYF.

CDR3 residues: CASSLTTGGGTDTQYF. The CDR3 nucleotides read TGTGCCAGCAGCCTAACGACCGGCGGCGGAACAGATACGCAGTATTTT. This rearrangement joins TRBV12-3 or TRBV12-4 to TRBJ2-3; D unclear. Trimming stripped 6 bases from V and 3 bases from J, with 19 bases between. The CDR3 covers 16 residues.

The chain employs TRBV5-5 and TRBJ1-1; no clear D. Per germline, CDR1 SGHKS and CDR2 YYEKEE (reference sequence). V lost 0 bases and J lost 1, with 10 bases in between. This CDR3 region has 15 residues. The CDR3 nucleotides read TGTGCCAGCAGCTTGGCCACGAACCCGAACACTGAAGCTTTCTTT. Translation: CASSLATNPNTEAFF.

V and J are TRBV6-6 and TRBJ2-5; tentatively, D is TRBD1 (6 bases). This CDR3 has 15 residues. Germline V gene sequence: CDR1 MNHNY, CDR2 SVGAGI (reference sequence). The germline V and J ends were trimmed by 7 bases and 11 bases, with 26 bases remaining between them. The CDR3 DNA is TGTGCCAGCAAACATCAGGGGAGAGCGTACAATGAGCAGTACTTC. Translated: CASKHQGRAYNEQYF.

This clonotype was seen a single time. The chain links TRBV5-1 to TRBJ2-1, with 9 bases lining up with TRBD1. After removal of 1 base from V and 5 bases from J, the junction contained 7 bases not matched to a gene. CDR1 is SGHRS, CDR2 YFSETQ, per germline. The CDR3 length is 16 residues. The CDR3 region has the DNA TGCGCCAGCAGCTTGATCGGACAGGGGAAAAACAATGAGCAGTTCTTC. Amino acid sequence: CASSLIGQGKNNEQFF.